This T cell receptor (beta chain) was identified in a study of T cells in tuberculosis. Thawed, overnight-rested PBMC were stained with GMM-loaded CD1B tetramer, viability dye and anti-CD3, then sorted. CD1B tetramers were loaded with Rhodococcus equi-derived C32 glucose monomycolate. CD14-expressing monocytes were removed from PBMC before cryopreservation and sorting. TCR-alpha and TCR-beta chains were sequenced unpaired. Generated by immunoSEQ multiplex PCR, the TCRdb table keeps only in-frame clones and is missing some. In the table there are around 50,000 clones, roughly 88% of which are singletons. The sequence was obtained from an adult woman with latent tuberculosis. Sequenced sample: CD1b-GMM tetramer-negative cells sorted from PBMCs.

The CDR3 protein is CASSPLGQGLYNEQFF. The CDR3 nucleotides are TGTGCCAGCAGCCCACTCGGACAGGGGCTCTACAATGAGCAGTTCTTC. This chain connects TRBV13 to TRBJ2-1; 9 bases agree with TRBD1. Germline V gives CDR1 PRHDT, CDR2 FYEKMQ (reference sequence). The J segment lost 3 bases and the V segment lost 5 bases, leaving 8 bases of the junction unmatched. The CDR3 has 16 amino acids.